This T cell receptor beta chain stems from a study of vaccination and CD4 T cells after COVID-19. The overall study: There were six male and four female convalescents, and two of them were Hispanic.

As to treatment: roughly ten-day PBMC culture with coronavirus spike peptide pools or control peptides (ViraFEST assay). Cultured CD4+ T cell DNA underwent sequencing with the Oncomine TCR Beta short-read assay. Each CDR3 protein gets one entry after TCRdb re-called the PCR reads with MiXCR. The sample records some 14,000 distinct CDR3 sequences, nearly 75% being singletons. Notes on the study in general: Sampling was limited to relatively few convalescent patients, with no early post-infection timepoints studied.

This clonotype was seen a handful of times. Its antigen is unidentified. The germline gives CDR1 MGHDK, CDR2 SYGVNS. This CDR3 has 17 residues. V was clipped by 10 bases and J by 1 base; unmatched bases: 14. The sequence was obtained from a human donor who had recovered from COVID-19. The material sequenced was CD4+ T cells from blood, cultured in vitro. The chain carries TRBV25-1 and TRBJ2-3; 10 bases map to TRBD2. CDR3 bases: TGTGCCACCTCCTTTCCCATGGGGACTAGCGGCACAGATACGCAGTATTTT. Protein: CATSFPMGTSGTDTQYF.